Sequencing of this T cell receptor beta chain was carried out in a study of OX40 agonist ivuxolimab in advanced cancers. Study summary: Treatment of patients was with ivuxolimab, an agonistic anti-OX40 (CD134) antibody. Overall study results and limits: Patients who responded partially at 0.1-3.0 mg/kg showed clonal expansion ranking among the lowest. Antigens targeted by the expanded peripheral T cells were not determined.

A note on this clone: No antigen is known for it.

Sequencing used immunoSEQ multiplex PCR; TCRdb keeps in-frame clones, though not all of them. The sample consists of some 70,000 clones, 86% of them appearing once. Trimming shortened V by 8 bases and J by 6 bases, and 13 bases separated the two germline ends. The CDR3 runs 13 residues. In germline, CDR1 is SNHLY, CDR2 FYNNEI. This rearrangement joins TRBV2 to TRBJ1-4; maybe TRBD1 (5 bases). The clonotype comes from an adult with an advanced solid tumor such as melanoma, head and neck, liver or kidney cancer. This sample comprised CD4+ or CD8+ T cells sorted from blood, obtained in a trial of the OX40 agonist ivuxolimab. The CDR3 DNA is TGTGCCAGCTCCGGGGGGATGCATGAAAAACTGTTTTTT. It codes for CASSGGMHEKLFF.